Following are 9 T cell receptor beta chains from one sample sequenced in a study of blood T cell repertoires in COVID-19. Method: immunoSEQ multiplex PCR; TCRdb's copy keeps in-frame clones and lacks some. The table has fewer than 350,000 clones, roughly nine tenths seen once. The sample taken for sequencing was peripheral blood. The receptors derive from a young woman with COVID-19, enrolled during active disease.

The chain carries TRBV12-3 or TRBV12-4 and TRBJ2-7; D not certain. Trimming removed 4 bases from V and 3 bases from J, with 4 bases in between. The length of the CDR3 is 11 residues. The CDR3 spells CASSSLYEQYF. The CDR3 DNA is TGTGCCAGCAGTTCTCTCTACGAGCAGTACTTC.

J is TRBJ2-7 and V is TRBV11-2, with 9 bases identical to TRBD1. Losses at the gene ends were 5 bases for V and 7 bases for J; bases not matched to a gene: 12. The CDR3 has 15 amino acids. CDR1 and CDR2 (germline): SGHAT, FQNNGV. CDR3 coding DNA: TGTGCCAGCAGCCCGCTGACCGCGGACAGGGGAGAGCAGTACTTC. Translated, it gives CASSPLTADRGEQYF.

J is TRBJ2-1 and V is TRBV18, with D possibly TRBD1 on 6 matching bases. Trimming left V 3 bases short and J 6 bases short, with 12 bases between. This CDR3 has 14 amino acids. Germline CDR1 KGHSH, CDR2 LQKENI. The CDR3 reads CASSPRGQFNEQFF. The CDR3 DNA follows: TGTGCCAGCTCACCGAGAGGACAGTTCAATGAGCAGTTCTTC.

The J gene is TRBJ2-7, the V gene TRBV18, with TRBD2 matching 8 bases. The ends lost 3 bases at V and 5 bases at J; junction bases unmatched: 6. The CDR3 has 14 amino acids. The germline gives CDR1 KGHSH, CDR2 LQKENI. CDR3 bases: TGTGCCAGCTCACCTCGGGAGGGGAGCCACGAGCAGTACTTC. Translation: CASSPREGSHEQYF.

As DNA, the CDR3 is TGTGCCAGCAGAGGGCCTAGCCCCCTCGGGCAGTACTTC. It codes for CASRGPSPLGQYF. The chain carries TRBV28 and TRBJ2-7; perhaps TRBD2 as D (5 bases). This CDR3 has 13 amino acids. Germline lookup yields CDR1 MDHEN and CDR2 SYDVKM. V lost 6 bases, J lost 9 bases, and 18 bases lay in between.

V gene TRBV7-9 combines with J gene TRBJ1-1; possible D gene TRBD1, 6 bases. Trimming pared 4 bases from V and 1 base from J, leaving 16 bases between. Germline CDR1 and CDR2: SEHNR and FQNEAQ (reference sequence). This CDR3 has 16 amino acids. CDR3 in amino acids: CASSSTHSGENTEAFF. The DNA of the CDR3 is TGTGCCAGCAGCTCCACGCATTCAGGGGAGAACACTGAAGCTTTCTTT.

The chain joins TRBV18 to TRBJ2-7, with TRBD1 as a possible D gene (6 bases). The CDR3 consists of 14 residues. From germline, CDR1 is KGHSH and CDR2 LQKENI. Trimming pared 2 bases from V and 1 base from J, leaving 9 bases between. CDR3 in amino acids: CASSPARGSYEQYF. CDR3 nucleotides: TGTGCCAGCTCACCAGCCAGGGGATCCTACGAGCAGTACTTC.

The chain has TRBV6-5 and TRBJ1-1, with D possibly matching TRBD1 (6 bases). V dropped 6 bases and J dropped 4 bases, with 18 bases sitting between them. The CDR3 spans 15 residues. Germline loops: CDR1 MNHEY, CDR2 SVGAGI. This CDR3 is CASSPGTRRSTEAFF. The CDR3 DNA reads TGTGCCAGCAGCCCAGGGACAAGGCGTTCCACTGAAGCTTTCTTT.

CDR3 sequence reads: CASSQDWTSGDTQYF. The DNA of the CDR3 is TGTGCCAGCAGCCAAGATTGGACTAGCGGGGATACGCAGTATTTT. The J gene is TRBJ2-3, the V gene TRBV4-2, with 11 bases that match TRBD2. This CDR3 comprises 15 residues. Germline CDR1 reads LGHNA; CDR2 reads YNFKEQ. V lost 0 bases to trimming and J lost 6 bases; unmatched junction nucleotides: 2.